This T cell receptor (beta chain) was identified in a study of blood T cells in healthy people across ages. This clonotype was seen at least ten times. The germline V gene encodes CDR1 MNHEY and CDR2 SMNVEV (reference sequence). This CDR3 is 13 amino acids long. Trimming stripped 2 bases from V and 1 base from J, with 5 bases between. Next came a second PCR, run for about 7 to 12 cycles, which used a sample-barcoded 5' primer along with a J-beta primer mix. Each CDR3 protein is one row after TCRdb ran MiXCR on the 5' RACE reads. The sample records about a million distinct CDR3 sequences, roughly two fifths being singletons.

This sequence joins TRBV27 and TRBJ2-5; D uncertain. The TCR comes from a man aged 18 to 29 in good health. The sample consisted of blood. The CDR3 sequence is CASSLRIQETQYF. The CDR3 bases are TGTGCCAGCAGTTTACGGATCCAAGAGACCCAGTACTTC.